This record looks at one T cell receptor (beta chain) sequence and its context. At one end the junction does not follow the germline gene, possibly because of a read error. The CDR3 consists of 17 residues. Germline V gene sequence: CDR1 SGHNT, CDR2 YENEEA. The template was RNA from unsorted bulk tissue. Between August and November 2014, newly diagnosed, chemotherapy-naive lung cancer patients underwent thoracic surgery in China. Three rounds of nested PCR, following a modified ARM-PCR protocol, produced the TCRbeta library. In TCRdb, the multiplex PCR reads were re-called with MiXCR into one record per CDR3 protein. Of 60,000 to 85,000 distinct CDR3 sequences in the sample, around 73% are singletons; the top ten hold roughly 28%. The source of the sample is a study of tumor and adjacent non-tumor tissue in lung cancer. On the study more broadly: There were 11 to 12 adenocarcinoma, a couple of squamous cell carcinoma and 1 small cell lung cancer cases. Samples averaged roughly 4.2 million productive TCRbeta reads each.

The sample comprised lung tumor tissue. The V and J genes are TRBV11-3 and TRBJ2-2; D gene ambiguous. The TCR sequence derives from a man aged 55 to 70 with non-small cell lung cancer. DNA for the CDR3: TGTGCCAACAGCTCCCCCCGAGACGGACGGAGCACCGGGGAGCTGTTTTTT. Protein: CANSSPRDGRSTGELFF.